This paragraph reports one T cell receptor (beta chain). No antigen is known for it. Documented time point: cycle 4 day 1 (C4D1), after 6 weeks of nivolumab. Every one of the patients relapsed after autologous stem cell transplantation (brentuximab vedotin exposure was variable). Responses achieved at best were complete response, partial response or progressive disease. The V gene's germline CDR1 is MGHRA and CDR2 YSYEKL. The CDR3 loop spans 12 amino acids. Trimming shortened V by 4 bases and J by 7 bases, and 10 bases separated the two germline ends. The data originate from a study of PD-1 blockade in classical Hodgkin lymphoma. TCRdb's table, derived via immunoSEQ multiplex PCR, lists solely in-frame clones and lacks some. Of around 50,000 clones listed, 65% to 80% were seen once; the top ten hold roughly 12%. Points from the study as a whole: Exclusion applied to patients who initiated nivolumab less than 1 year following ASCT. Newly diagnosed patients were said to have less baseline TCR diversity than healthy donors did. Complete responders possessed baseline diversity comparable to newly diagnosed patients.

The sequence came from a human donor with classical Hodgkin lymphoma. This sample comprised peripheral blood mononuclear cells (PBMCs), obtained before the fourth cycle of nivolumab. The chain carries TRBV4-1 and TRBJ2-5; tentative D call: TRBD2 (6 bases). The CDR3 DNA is TGCGCCAGCAGCCTCTGGCGGGGGACCCAGTACTTC. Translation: CASSLWRGTQYF.